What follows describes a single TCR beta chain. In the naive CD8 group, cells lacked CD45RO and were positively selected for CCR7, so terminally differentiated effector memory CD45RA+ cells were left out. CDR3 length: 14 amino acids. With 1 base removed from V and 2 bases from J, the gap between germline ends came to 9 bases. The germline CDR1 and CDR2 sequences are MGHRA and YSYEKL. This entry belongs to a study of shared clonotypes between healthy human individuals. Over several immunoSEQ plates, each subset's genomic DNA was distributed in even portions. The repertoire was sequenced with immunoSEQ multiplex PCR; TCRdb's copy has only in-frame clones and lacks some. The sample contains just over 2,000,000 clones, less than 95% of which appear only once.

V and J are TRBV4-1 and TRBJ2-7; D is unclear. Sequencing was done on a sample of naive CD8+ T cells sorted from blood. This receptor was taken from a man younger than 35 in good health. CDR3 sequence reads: CASSQARFPYEQYF. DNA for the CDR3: TGCGCCAGCAGCCAAGCCAGGTTTCCCTACGAGCAGTACTTC.